What follows describes a single TCR beta chain. Its antigen is not known. Repertoires were generated with immunoSEQ multiplex PCR, while TCRdb's copy carries only in-frame clones and drops some. This sample carries tens of thousands of clones, roughly 80% of them seen once, and the ten largest clones take over 4.5%. CDR3 size: 15 residues. The V gene lost 1 base and the J gene lost 7 bases, with 14 bases spanning the gap. Per germline, CDR1 LGHNA and CDR2 YSLEER. This sample is drawn from a study of T cell clonotyping in hematopoietic cell transplantation. About the research overall: Pretransplant recipient samples were taken after cytoreduction. Whole-study findings and limits: Pathologically expanded recipient clonotypes increased progressively from day 30 to day 180 as diversity fell.

Time point reported: recipient sample about 28 days before transplant, after cytoreduction. Recipients were bled about 28 days pretransplant and at posttransplant days 30, 100, 180. This specimen consisted of peripheral blood mononuclear cells, obtained before stem cell transplant. The gene calls are TRBV4-3 and TRBJ2-1; D tentatively reads TRBD1 or TRBD2 (5 bases each). The receptor was isolated from a man aged 55 to 70 with myelodysplastic syndrome. Some clones in this sample may be carry-over from other donors' samples. The CDR3 nucleotides are TGCGCCAGCAGCCAAGTGGAGAGGGGCCGGAATGAGCAGTTCTTC. It yields the protein CASSQVERGRNEQFF.